This TCR beta chain came from a study of OX40 agonist ivuxolimab in advanced cancers. Across the whole study: An agonistic anti-OX40 (CD134) antibody, ivuxolimab, was used to treat the patients.

Comment on this clone: Its antigen remains unknown.

The CDR3 has 13 residues. Between the trimmed V and J ends, which lost 6 bases and 3 bases, there was a span of 10 bases. Per the germline V gene, CDR1 is LNHDA and CDR2 is SQIVND (reference sequence). General study findings and limits: Some nonresponders also had low normalized T-cell clonal expansion. Compared with CD4+, CD8+ T cells on average had more expanded clones.

Some clones are missing from TCRdb's copy, which holds only in-frame ones; the method was immunoSEQ multiplex PCR. The sample consists of 30,000 to 45,000 clones, about 85% of them appearing once. The sequencing here drew on CD4+ or CD8+ T cells sorted from blood, taken in a trial of the OX40 agonist ivuxolimab. V usage is TRBV19 and J usage is TRBJ2-3; D not certain. The receptor comes from an adult with an advanced solid tumor such as melanoma, head and neck, liver or kidney cancer. The CDR3 DNA is TGTGCCAGTAGCGTCATGGTGACAGATACGCAGTATTTT. Amino acids: CASSVMVTDTQYF.